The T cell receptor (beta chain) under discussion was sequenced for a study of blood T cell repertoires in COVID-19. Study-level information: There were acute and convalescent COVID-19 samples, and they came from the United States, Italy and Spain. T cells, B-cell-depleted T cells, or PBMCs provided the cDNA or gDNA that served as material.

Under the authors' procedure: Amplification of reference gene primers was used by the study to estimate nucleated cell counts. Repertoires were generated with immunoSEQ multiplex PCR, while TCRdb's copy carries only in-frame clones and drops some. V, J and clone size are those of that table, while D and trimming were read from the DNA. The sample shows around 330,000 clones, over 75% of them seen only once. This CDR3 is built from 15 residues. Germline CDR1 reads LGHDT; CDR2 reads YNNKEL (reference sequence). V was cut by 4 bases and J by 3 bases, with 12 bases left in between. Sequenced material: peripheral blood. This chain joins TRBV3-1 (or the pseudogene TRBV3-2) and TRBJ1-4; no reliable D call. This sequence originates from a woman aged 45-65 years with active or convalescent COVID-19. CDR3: CASSPTEGSNEKLFF. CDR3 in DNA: TGTGCCAGCAGCCCGACCGAGGGCTCTAATGAAAAACTGTTTTTT.